This T cell receptor beta chain was observed in a study of blood T cells in healthy people across ages. Study-wide results and limits: Aged donors had fewer naive CD4+ cells and lower diversity than long-lived donors. Age brought a roughly linear fall in TCR beta diversity measured per million T cells.

This CDR3 comprises 15 residues. V lost 0 bases and J 5 bases, leaving 16 bases between the germline ends. Germline CDR1 and CDR2: SQVTM and ANQGSEA. With a J-beta primer mix and a sample-barcoded 5' primer, a second PCR ran 7 to 11 cycles. Individual samples furnished no less than 2.5 million CDR3-containing paired-end reads apiece. TCRdb fed the 5' RACE reads into MiXCR, producing one record per CDR3 protein. The top ten clones hold around 8% of a sample with about 1,400,000 distinct CDR3 sequences, about 43% of them seen once. This clonotype was detected only a few times. The antigen remains undetermined.

The specimen sequenced was blood. This chain uses TRBV29-1 with TRBJ1-1; D gene unclear. This receptor was obtained from a woman between 18 and 30 years old in good health. As DNA, the CDR3 is TGCAGCGTTGAAGAGGCGAGAGGGAGGAAGACTGAAGCTTTCTTT. Its protein product is CSVEEARGRKTEAFF.